This TCR beta chain was sequenced for a study of T cell repertoires in cytomegalovirus infection. Whole-study context: Selection of CMV epitopes for the study included recently identified HLA-C-restricted and well-studied HLA-B-restricted ones.

Deletions cut 6 bases from V and 0 bases from J, with 2 bases between. This CDR3 comprises 11 residues. TCRdb fed the reads into MiXCR, producing one record per CDR3 protein. The sample holds about 51,000 distinct CDR3 sequences, 15% to 25% seen once. On this clonotype: Its cognate antigen is unknown.

The input for sequencing was CD8+ T cells from cultured PBMCs, taken from culture after CMV antigen stimulation. This chain uses TRBV12-3 or TRBV12-4 with TRBJ2-5; D is unresolved. The receptor comes from a human donor in good health (CMV status not recorded). Some clones in this sample may be carry-over from other donors' samples. CDR3 amino acids: CASRYQETQYF. CDR3 nucleotides: TGTGCCAGCAGATACCAAGAGACCCAGTACTTC.